The 14 T cell receptor beta chains presented below share a single source sample, sequenced in a study of T cells after yellow fever vaccination. Using its own MiXCR run on the 5' RACE reads, TCRdb lists one record per CDR3 protein. The table lists a few hundred thousand distinct CDR3 sequences, approximately 3.8% of them singletons. The sequences come from PBMCs, collected on the day of the yellow fever booster vaccination. These receptors came from a man between 18 and 35 years old who received the YFV17D yellow fever vaccine.

This rearrangement joins TRBV18 to TRBJ2-5; D perhaps matches TRBD2 (6 bases). V lost 4 bases to trimming and J lost 4 bases, with 10 bases between them. The CDR3 runs 13 residues. Germline loops: CDR1 KGHSH, CDR2 LQKENI. This chain's CDR3 is CASSLRGRETQYF. DNA for the CDR3: TGTGCCAGCTCACTCCGGGGGAGAGAGACCCAGTACTTC.

The chain joins TRBV29-1 to TRBJ2-1; D gene uncertain. The germline CDR1 and CDR2 sequences are SQVTM and ANQGSEA. The CDR3 extends over 14 amino acids. Trimming shortened V by 7 bases and J by 0 bases, and 13 bases separated the two germline ends. This CDR3 reads CSAIQLSSYNEQFF. For the CDR3, the DNA is TGCAGCGCAATACAGCTTAGCTCCTACAATGAGCAGTTCTTC.

J is TRBJ2-3 and V is TRBV7-9, with D perhaps matching TRBD1 (6 bases). V shed 5 bases and J shed 2 bases, with 14 bases lying between them. Germline values: CDR1 SEHNR, CDR2 FQNEAQ (reference sequence). The CDR3 is made up of 15 amino acids. In DNA form, the CDR3 reads TGTGCCAGCAGCCCACATGGACAGTTCACAGATACGCAGTATTTT. Its translation: CASSPHGQFTDTQYF.

This clonotype has at least ten counts. The J gene is TRBJ2-3, the V gene TRBV12-5; D is ambiguous. V dropped 1 base and J dropped 7 bases, with 6 bases sitting between them. The CDR3 sequence is 12 residues long. The V gene's germline CDR1 is LGHNT and CDR2 FRNRAP. The CDR3 region has the DNA TGTGCTAGTGGTTTGGGGTCAAATACGCAGTATTTT. Its protein is CASGLGSNTQYF.

This clonotype was observed a few times. The chain recombines TRBV27 with TRBJ1-2; D call uncertain. The CDR3 contains 12 residues. CDR1 MNHEY and CDR2 SMNVEV come from the germline V gene (reference sequence). The V end was cut by 8 bases, the J end by 6 bases, with 13 bases between. CDR3 amino acids: CASRGGFHGYTF. CDR3 nucleotides: TGTGCCAGCCGGGGAGGGTTTCATGGCTACACCTTC.

This clonotype was found many times. In DNA, the CDR3 is TGTGCCAGCAGGGGACGGAACCAAGAGACCCAGTACTTC. Amino acids: CASRGRNQETQYF. The V and J genes are TRBV6-5 and TRBJ2-5; D is perhaps TRBD1 or TRBD2 (5 bases each). The CDR3 length is 13 residues. V was cut by 6 bases and J by 0 bases, with 8 bases left in between. CDR1 MNHEY and CDR2 SVGAGI come from the germline V gene.

Many counts were recorded for this clonotype. The V gene is TRBV7-9, the J gene TRBJ1-1; D remains ambiguous. This CDR3 spans 13 amino acids. V lost 0 bases, J lost 4 bases, and 6 bases lay in between. Germline CDR1 is SEHNR and CDR2 is FQNEAQ (reference sequence). This CDR3 is CASSLAASTEAFF. The CDR3 nucleotides are TGTGCCAGCAGCTTAGCGGCGAGCACTGAAGCTTTCTTT.

This clonotype was observed a handful of times. The chain combines TRBV20-1 with TRBJ1-1, with 7 bases identical to TRBD1. Germline loops: CDR1 DFQATT, CDR2 SNEGSKA (reference sequence). The V segment lost 2 bases and the J segment 11 bases; nucleotides outside the gene matches: 14. There are 14 residues in the CDR3. The CDR3 DNA sequence: TGCAGTGCTAGACGGGCGAGTACCGGGACAGAGGCTTTCTTT. As protein: CSARRASTGTEAFF.

V is TRBV20-1 and J is TRBJ2-7; D unclear. This CDR3 has 15 amino acids. The germline CDR1 and CDR2 sequences are DFQATT and SNEGSKA (reference sequence). The ends were cut back, 6 bases at V and 1 base at J, with 19 bases in the middle. As DNA, the CDR3 is TGCAGTGCAACTGGGGAAGCGTTCATATCCTACGAGCAGTACTTC. It is translated as CSATGEAFISYEQYF.

This clonotype was recorded at least ten times. The chain carries TRBV7-2 and TRBJ2-5, with 8 bases matching TRBD1. CDR3 length equals 15 residues. The junction had 9 bases not matched to a gene; V was cut back by 4 bases and J by 5 bases. Germline CDR1 reads SGHTA; CDR2 reads FQGNSA. This CDR3 reads CASSSIRTGQETQYF. In DNA form, the CDR3 reads TGTGCCAGCAGCTCCATTAGGACAGGGCAGGAGACCCAGTACTTC.

This clonotype was recorded at least ten times. The rearrangement uses TRBV10-2 and TRBJ1-5; perhaps TRBD1 as D (5 bases). Trimming removed 2 bases from V and 0 bases from J, with 11 bases in between. This CDR3 region has 16 residues. Per the germline V gene, CDR1 is WSHSY and CDR2 is SAAADI. CDR3: CASSETGPFSNQPQHF. CDR3 sequence (DNA): TGCGCCAGCAGTGAGACAGGACCATTTAGCAATCAGCCCCAGCATTTT.

This clonotype occurred many times. The rearrangement joins TRBV15 to TRBJ2-2; 7 nucleotides line up with TRBD1. Germline V gives CDR1 LNHNV, CDR2 YYDKDF (reference sequence). With 3 bases clipped from V and 0 bases from J, the junction kept 4 bases outside the gene matches. The CDR3 has 16 residues. CDR3 coding DNA: TGTGCCACCAGCAGCGACAGGGTATCGAACACCGGGGAGCTGTTTTTT. This encodes CATSSDRVSNTGELFF. Drawing the rest from reference TRBV15 and TRBJ2-2, the complete variable domain is DAMVIQNPRYQVTQFGKPVTLSCSQTLNHNVMYWYQQKSSQAPKLLFHYYDKDFNNEADTPDNFQSRRPNTSFCFLDIRSPGLGDTAMYLCATSSDRVSNTGELFFGEGSRLTVL.

V and J are TRBV19 and TRBJ2-7; 8 bases are a match to TRBD1. Germline lookup yields CDR1 LNHDA and CDR2 SQIVND (reference sequence). CDR3 length equals 13 residues. The V gene end was trimmed by 4 bases and the J gene end by 6 bases; junction bases not matched to a gene: 5. Here the CDR3 DNA reads TGTGCCAGTAGTACGGGACAGGCCCTCGAGCAGTACTTC. This translates into CASSTGQALEQYF.

This clonotype has at least ten counts. This chain links TRBV12-3 or TRBV12-4 with TRBJ1-6, with TRBD1 as a possible D gene (6 bases). V was pared by 5 bases and J by 7 bases, with 15 bases between. This CDR3 is 15 amino acids long. CDR3 sequence: CASSHRDKGNSPLHF. CDR3 DNA sequence: TGTGCCAGCAGTCACCGGGACAAGGGAAATTCACCCCTCCACTTT.